These 4 T cell receptor beta chains were sequenced from one sample in a study of spatial heterogeneity in lung cancer. MiXCR was run by TCRdb on the 5' RACE reads, yielding one entry per CDR3 protein. This sample has more than 30,000 distinct CDR3 sequences, with approximately 5.5% found just once. Time point in this sample: sample taken at primary tumor resection. From tumor, nontumor lung or frozen PBMC, whole RNA was taken unsorted for sequencing. Sample: PBMCs, taken at surgery. These receptors originate from a male donor with early-stage non-small cell lung cancer.

The genes are TRBV11-2 and TRBJ1-6; D gene uncertain. CDR3 length: 12 residues. With 4 bases removed from V and 16 bases from J, the gap between germline ends came to 14 bases. CDR1 and CDR2 (germline): SGHAT, FQNNGV. The CDR3 region has the DNA TGTGCCAGCAGCTCGCAGGTGGACCCTCTCCACTTT. This sequence encodes CASSSQVDPLHF.

This clonotype was detected ten times or more. This chain joins TRBV5-4 and TRBJ2-6; no firm D call. Germline V lookup: CDR1 SGHNT, CDR2 YYREEE (reference sequence). V was clipped by 0 bases and J by 0 bases, with 7 bases between them. The CDR3 has 16 amino acids. The CDR3 nucleotides read TGTGCCAGCAGCTTGGGGTTCCTCTCTGGGGCCAACGTCCTGACTTTC. Its translation: CASSLGFLSGANVLTF.

This clonotype showed up many times. The V and J genes are TRBV3-1 and TRBJ2-3; TRBD2 matches at 7 bases. Germline values: CDR1 LGHDT, CDR2 YNNKEL (reference sequence). The trim removed 6 bases at V and 3 bases at J, leaving 6 bases unmatched. This CDR3 is 14 amino acids long. For the CDR3, the DNA is TGTGCCAGCAGAGGGCGCGGGGGAACAGATACGCAGTATTTT. Translated: CASRGRGGTDTQYF.

This clonotype was found many times. The rearrangement joins TRBV10-3 to TRBJ2-3, with unresolved D. The CDR3 length is 13 residues. Trimming stripped 7 bases from V and 6 bases from J, with 14 bases between. Germline lookup yields CDR1 ENHRY and CDR2 SYGVKD. The CDR3 protein is CAINHSSGDTQYF. CDR3 DNA: TGTGCCATCAATCACAGCTCAGGCGATACGCAGTATTTT.